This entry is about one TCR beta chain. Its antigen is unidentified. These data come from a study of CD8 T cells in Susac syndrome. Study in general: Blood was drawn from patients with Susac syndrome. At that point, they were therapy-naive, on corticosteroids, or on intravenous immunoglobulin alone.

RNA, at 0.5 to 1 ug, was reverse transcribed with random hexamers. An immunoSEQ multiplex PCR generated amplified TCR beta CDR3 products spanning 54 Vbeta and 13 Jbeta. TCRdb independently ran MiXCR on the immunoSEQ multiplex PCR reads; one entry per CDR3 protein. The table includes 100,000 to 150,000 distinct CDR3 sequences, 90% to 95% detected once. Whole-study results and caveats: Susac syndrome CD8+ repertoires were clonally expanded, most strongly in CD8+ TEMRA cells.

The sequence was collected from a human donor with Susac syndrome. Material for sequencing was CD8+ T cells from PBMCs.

The CDR3 DNA follows: TGTGCCTGGAGTTTGGGGATAGGTGAAGCTTTCTTT. Protein sequence: CAWSLGIGEAFF. The chain couples TRBV30 to TRBJ1-1, with no clear D. The CDR3 totals 12 residues. V lost 2 bases to trimming and J lost 7 bases, with 11 bases between them. Germline CDR1 reads GTSNPN; CDR2 reads SVGIG (reference sequence).